Each of the 2 T cell receptor beta chains below was sequenced from the same sample in a study of blood T cells in healthy people across ages. A second PCR, run for about 7 to 11 cycles, used a sample-barcoded 5' primer plus a J-beta primer mix. Each CDR3 protein is one row after TCRdb ran MiXCR on the 5' RACE reads. The data contain roughly 790,000 distinct CDR3 sequences, around 46% of them seen just once; the ten biggest clones take up 20% to 25%. Specimen: blood. The receptors shown here come from a woman aged 60 to 75 in good health.

This clonotype was detected a few times. The gene calls are TRBV12-3 or TRBV12-4 and TRBJ1-1; D ambiguous. The CDR3 has 14 amino acids. V shed 1 base and J shed 4 bases, with 10 bases lying between them. Written as DNA, the CDR3 is TGTGCCAGCAGTTTAGAGGGCTGGGGCACTGAAGCTTTCTTT. As protein: CASSLEGWGTEAFF.

The chain is built from TRBV6-1 and TRBJ2-1, with D perhaps matching TRBD2 (5 bases). This CDR3 region has 14 residues. V was clipped by 11 bases and J by 0 bases, with 14 bases between them. CDR1 MNHNS and CDR2 SASEGT come from the germline V gene. CDR3 nucleotide sequence: TGTGCCGGGAGATTTGAGAGCTCCTACAATGAGCAGTTCTTC. This sequence encodes CAGRFESSYNEQFF.